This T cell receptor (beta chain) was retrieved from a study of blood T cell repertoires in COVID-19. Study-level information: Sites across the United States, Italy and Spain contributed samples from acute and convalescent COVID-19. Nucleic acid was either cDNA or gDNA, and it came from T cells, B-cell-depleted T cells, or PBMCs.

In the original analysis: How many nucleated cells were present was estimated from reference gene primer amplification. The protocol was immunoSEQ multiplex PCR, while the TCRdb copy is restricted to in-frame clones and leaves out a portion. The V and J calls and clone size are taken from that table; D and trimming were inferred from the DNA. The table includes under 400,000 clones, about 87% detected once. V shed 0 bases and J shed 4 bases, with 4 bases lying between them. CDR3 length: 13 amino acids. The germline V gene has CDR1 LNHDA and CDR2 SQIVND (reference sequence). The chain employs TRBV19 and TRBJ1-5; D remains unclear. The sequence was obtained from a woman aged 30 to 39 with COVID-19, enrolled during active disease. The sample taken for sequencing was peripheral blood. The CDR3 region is CASSIDVNQPQHF. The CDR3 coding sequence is TGTGCCAGTAGTATAGATGTAAATCAGCCCCAGCATTTT.